Listed here are 18 T cell receptor beta chains from one sample, sequenced in a study of blood T cell repertoires in COVID-19 (TCRdb year 2020). To prepare the library, the immunoSEQ multiplex PCR assay was applied. Not all clones reach the TCRdb copy of this immuneACCESS table, which keeps in-frame sequences only. Checked studies attribute under half of the gap to unresolved V genes and leave the rest unexplained. This sample is represented by some 9,800 clones; roughly nine tenths of them were singletons. The biggest ten clones account for approximately 9.4% of the sample. Sample: peripheral blood. These receptors all stem from a man aged 55-75 years with acute or convalescent COVID-19.

The chain combines TRBV24-1 with TRBJ1-1; TRBD1 aligns across 7 bases. V shed 3 bases and J 6 bases; nucleotides not matched to a gene: 3. This CDR3 region has 13 residues. Germline loops: CDR1 KGHDR, CDR2 SFDVKD. DNA for the CDR3: TGTGCCACCAGTGATCGGACAGGTGCTGAAGCTTTCTTT. Amino acid sequence: CATSDRTGAEAFF.

The sample holds one count of this clone. V gene TRBV4-2 combines with J gene TRBJ1-2; D is perhaps TRBD1 (6 bases). The V and J ends lost 3 bases and 5 bases respectively, with 25 bases between them. This CDR3 is built from 18 residues. The germline V gene has CDR1 LGHNA and CDR2 YNFKEQ. CDR3 nucleotide sequence: TGTGCCAGCAGCCATGCCATACGAGGAACCGGGACATCTTATGGCTACACCTTC. Protein sequence: CASSHAIRGTGTSYGYTF.

V and J are TRBV4-2 and TRBJ1-1, with 9 bases that match TRBD1. Trimming removed 2 bases from V and 1 base from J; junction bases left unmatched: 2. In germline, CDR1 is LGHNA, CDR2 YNFKEQ. This CDR3 is built from 15 residues. This CDR3 is CASSQYRGRNTEAFF. As DNA, the CDR3 is TGTGCCAGCAGCCAATACAGGGGGCGGAACACTGAAGCTTTCTTT.

V and J are TRBV12-5 and TRBJ2-7; 7 nucleotides align to TRBD1. Germline values: CDR1 LGHNT, CDR2 FRNRAP. The CDR3 consists of 15 residues. The trim removed 2 bases at V and 2 bases at J, leaving 6 bases unmatched. CDR3 sequence (DNA): TGTGCTAGTGGTTTGACCTATGGACAGGCCTACGAGCAGTACTTC. It is translated as CASGLTYGQAYEQYF.

The gene calls are TRBV7-9 and TRBJ2-1; D remains unclear. V shed 3 bases and J shed 0 bases, with 12 bases lying between them. The CDR3 runs 16 residues. The germline CDR1 and CDR2 sequences are SEHNR and FQNEAQ (reference sequence). The CDR3 DNA follows: TGTGCCAGCAGCTTGTGGGCCTACAGCTCCTACAATGAGCAGTTCTTC. Translated: CASSLWAYSSYNEQFF. The whole variable domain, remainder taken from reference TRBV7-9 and TRBJ2-1, is DTGVSQNPRHKITKRGQNVTFRCDPISEHNRLYWYRQTLGQGPEFLTYFQNEAQLEKSRLLSDRFSAERPKGSFSTLEIQRTEQGDSAMYLCASSLWAYSSYNEQFFGPGTRLTVL.

The J gene is TRBJ2-5, the V gene TRBV5-1; TRBD2 agrees at 11 bases. Trimming removed 4 bases from V and 5 bases from J; junction bases left unmatched: 7. Looked up from germline, CDR1 is SGHRS and CDR2 is YFSETQ. This CDR3 contains 15 residues. This CDR3 is CASSPTSGGLETQYF. The CDR3 coding sequence is TGCGCCAGCAGCCCTACTAGCGGGGGCTTGGAGACCCAGTACTTC.

CDR3 residues: CARTASREGPGELFF. As DNA, the CDR3 is TGCGCCAGGACGGCTAGCCGGGAGGGTCCCGGGGAGCTGTTTTTT. V usage is TRBV10-1 and J usage is TRBJ2-2; 8 bases agree with TRBD2. The V gene end was trimmed by 9 bases and the J gene end by 6 bases; junction bases not matched to a gene: 12. The CDR3 consists of 15 residues. CDR1 WNHNN and CDR2 SYGVQD come from the germline V gene (reference sequence).

The chain has TRBV9 and TRBJ1-1; unclear D gene. The CDR3 totals 10 residues. The V end lost 4 bases, the J end lost 5 bases, and 3 bases lay between the germline ends. Germline lookup yields CDR1 SGDLS and CDR2 YYNGEE. The DNA for the CDR3 is TGTGCCAGCAGCTCAACTGAAGCTTTCTTT. It encodes CASSSTEAFF.

The chain links TRBV7-9 to TRBJ1-4, with no clear D. Per germline, CDR1 SEHNR and CDR2 FQNEAQ (reference sequence). There are 15 residues in the CDR3. Trimming removed 0 bases at V and 7 bases at J, with 12 bases between. The CDR3 here is CASSLAGRIGEKLFF. In DNA form, the CDR3 reads TGTGCCAGCAGCTTAGCGGGCAGGATCGGTGAAAAACTGTTTTTT.

The rearrangement joins TRBV29-1 to TRBJ1-2, with a tentative D call TRBD1 (5 bases). The CDR3 spans 12 residues. Germline CDR1 is SQVTM and CDR2 is ANQGSEA. V dropped 7 bases and J dropped 6 bases, with 15 bases sitting between them. The CDR3 bases are TGCAGCGACCGGGAGGGGAGCCATGGCTACACCTTC. Its translation: CSDREGSHGYTF.

This sequence joins TRBV5-6 and TRBJ2-7; maybe TRBD1 (5 bases). The germline CDR1 and CDR2 sequences are SGHDT and YYEEEE. This CDR3 has 14 amino acids. Trimming pared 1 base from V and 3 bases from J, leaving 11 bases between. CDR3 DNA sequence: TGTGCCAGCAGCTTGCAGATAAGGGGCTACGAGCAGTACGTC. Residues: CASSLQIRGYEQYV.

V and J are TRBV6-1 and TRBJ2-3, with 7 bases identical to TRBD2. Germline V gene data show CDR1 as MNHNS and CDR2 as SASEGT. The CDR3 has 16 residues. Trimming at V came to 4 bases and at J to 5 bases, leaving 12 bases not matched to a gene. The DNA for the CDR3 is TGTGCCAGCAGTGGAGACCGACTAGCCTGGGGAGATACGCAGTATTTT. Its translation is CASSGDRLAWGDTQYF.

The chain uses TRBV19 and TRBJ1-5; 10 positions agree with TRBD1. Trimming took 5 bases from V and 6 from J; bases not matched to a gene: 10. CDR1 is LNHDA, CDR2 SQIVND, per germline (reference sequence). The CDR3 runs 16 residues. The CDR3 bases are TGTGCCAGTAGTGACCGGGACAGGGGTGGAGGTCAGCCCCAGCATTTT. It is translated as CASSDRDRGGGQPQHF.

V and J are TRBV29-1 and TRBJ2-1; the match to TRBD2 covers 9 bases. Germline assignment: CDR1 SQVTM and CDR2 ANQGSEA. The V and J ends lost 7 bases and 7 bases, in that order; junction bases with no gene match: 5. This CDR3 region has 12 residues. CDR3 coding DNA: TGCAGCGCCCTGCGGGAGGGAAATGAGCAGTTCTTC. Encoded protein: CSALREGNEQFF.

V gene TRBV5-1 combines with J gene TRBJ2-3, with 7 nucleotides matching TRBD1. From germline, CDR1 is SGHRS and CDR2 YFSETQ. Trimming took 5 bases from V and 2 from J; bases not matched to a gene: 8. This CDR3 is built from 15 residues. CDR3 in amino acids: CASRSETGPTDTQYF. Written as DNA, the CDR3 is TGCGCCAGCAGGTCCGAGACAGGGCCCACAGATACGCAGTATTTT.

The chain combines TRBV11-2 with TRBJ1-1; maybe TRBD1 (5 bases). Trimming stripped 1 base from V and 7 bases from J, with 10 bases between. The CDR3 runs to 13 residues. CDR1 is SGHAT and CDR2 is FQNNGV in the germline V gene. This CDR3 reads CASSLGFTGEAFF. CDR3 nucleotide sequence: TGTGCCAGCAGCTTAGGTTTCACAGGTGAAGCTTTCTTT.

This chain joins TRBV6-5 and TRBJ1-2; D is unclear. V lost 5 bases and J lost 0, with 13 bases in between. Per the germline V gene, CDR1 is MNHEY and CDR2 is SVGAGI. The CDR3 has 15 amino acids. The CDR3 spells CASSPLRAPNYGYTF. The CDR3 bases are TGTGCCAGCAGTCCCTTGAGGGCTCCTAACTATGGCTACACCTTC.

The rearrangement links TRBV20-1 to TRBJ1-2; D unresolved. CDR1 and CDR2 from the germline V gene are DFQATT and SNEGSKA (reference sequence). The CDR3 runs to 10 residues. V lost 6 bases to trimming and J lost 9 bases, with 11 bases between them. The CDR3 region is CSAKPGSYTF. In nucleotides, the CDR3 is TGCAGTGCCAAGCCCGGGAGCTACACCTTC.